These 17 T cell receptor beta chains share one sample of origin, sequenced in a study of blood T cell repertoires in COVID-19. TCRdb keeps only in-frame clones here, not all; method: immunoSEQ multiplex PCR. The data contain approximately 210,000 clones, approximately 90% of them singletons. The sequencing input was peripheral blood. The receptor set was obtained from a man aged 45-65 years with COVID-19, enrolled during active disease.

This chain joins TRBV7-8 and TRBJ1-5; TRBD1 aligns across 8 bases. CDR1 and CDR2 (germline): SGHVS, FQNEAQ. CDR3 length: 17 amino acids. V was pared by 5 bases and J by 3 bases, with 12 bases of the junction left unmatched. The CDR3 reads CASSLGQGFVNNQPQHF. As DNA, the CDR3 is TGTGCCAGCAGCCTCGGACAGGGCTTCGTTAACAATCAGCCCCAGCATTTT.

The chain recombines TRBV7-8 with TRBJ1-5; 8 bases map to TRBD1. CDR3 length: 15 residues. Trimming removed 0 bases from V and 5 bases from J; junction bases left unmatched: 3. Germline CDR1 and CDR2: SGHVS and FQNEAQ. The CDR3 nucleotides are TGTGCCAGCAGCTTAGCTCGGACAGGGTATCAGCCCCAGCATTTT. Translated, it gives CASSLARTGYQPQHF. The whole variable domain, remainder taken from reference TRBV7-8 and TRBJ1-5, is GAGVSQSPRYKVAKRGQDVALRCDPISGHVSLFWYQQALGQGPEFLTYFQNEAQLDKSGLPSDRFFAERPEGSVSTLKIQRTQQEDSAVYLCASSLARTGYQPQHFGDGTRLSIL.

The J gene is TRBJ1-4, the V gene TRBV5-1; 7 bases are a match to TRBD1. V lost 5 bases and J lost 6; bases outside the gene matches: 4. The germline CDR1 and CDR2 sequences are SGHRS and YFSETQ. The CDR3 loop spans 13 amino acids. CDR3 region: CASSKGGDEKLFF. CDR3 DNA: TGCGCCAGCAGTAAAGGGGGCGATGAAAAACTGTTTTTT.

About this clone: The limits of the CDR3 on the DNA are not certain, so only TCRdb's listed CDR3 is given. The rearrangement joins TRBV30 to TRBJ1-3. The germline V gene has CDR1 GTSNPN and CDR2 SVGIG (reference sequence). The CDR3 spans 14 residues, counting both ends. CDR3 sequence: CACPGRGSGNTIYF.

The rearrangement links TRBV4-1 to TRBJ2-1, with 9 bases that match TRBD2. There are 16 residues in the CDR3. Trimming cost V 3 bases and J 7 bases; bases outside gene matches: 10. Looked up from germline, CDR1 is MGHRA and CDR2 is YSYEKL. The CDR3 nucleotides read TGCGCCAGCAGCCACAGACTAGCGGCACTACAGAATGAGCAGTTCTTC. Protein product: CASSHRLAALQNEQFF.

The chain has TRBV19 and TRBJ1-4; 7 bases agree with TRBD1. V shed 9 bases and J 6 bases; nucleotides not matched to a gene: 10. This CDR3 has 14 amino acids. Germline CDR1 is LNHDA and CDR2 is SQIVND (reference sequence). The CDR3 DNA sequence: TGTGCCAGCCAAGGGGGCGGGACGGATGAAAAACTGTTTTTT. Protein product: CASQGGGTDEKLFF.

The genes are TRBV18 and TRBJ1-1; D perhaps matches TRBD1 (5 bases). The germline CDR1 and CDR2 sequences are KGHSH and LQKENI. V was pared by 2 bases and J by 4 bases, with 20 bases between. CDR3 size: 17 residues. This CDR3 reads CASSPYQPGRGTTEAFF. DNA for the CDR3: TGTGCCAGCTCACCATATCAGCCAGGGCGGGGGACCACTGAAGCTTTCTTT.

J is TRBJ2-2 and V is TRBV7-9, with 7 nucleotides matching TRBD2. Germline trimming cut 6 bases from V and 2 bases from J; bases unmatched to any gene: 6. The V gene's germline CDR1 is SEHNR and CDR2 FQNEAQ (reference sequence). CDR3 length equals 15 residues. CDR3 nucleotide sequence: TGTGCCAGCAGTCCCGGGACTACAAACACCGGGGAGCTGTTTTTT. It specifies CASSPGTTNTGELFF.

The rearrangement uses TRBV10-3 and TRBJ1-1; 7 positions agree with TRBD1. The CDR3 totals 16 residues. V lost 2 bases to trimming and J lost 6 bases; unmatched junction nucleotides: 12. Per the germline V gene, CDR1 is ENHRY and CDR2 is SYGVKD. The CDR3 loop reads CAISEQGGRTVSEAFF. The CDR3, as DNA: TGTGCCATCAGTGAGCAGGGGGGCAGGACGGTCTCTGAAGCTTTCTTT.

The chain couples TRBV4-2 to TRBJ1-2, with D uncertain. This CDR3 spans 15 amino acids. CDR1 is LGHNA, CDR2 YNFKEQ, per germline. The V gene lost 0 bases and the J gene lost 6 bases, with 14 bases spanning the gap. This chain's CDR3 is CASSQDPLVLDGYTF. The CDR3 region has the DNA TGTGCCAGCAGCCAAGATCCTTTGGTACTGGATGGCTACACCTTC.

This chain uses TRBV5-4 with TRBJ2-4; 7 positions agree with TRBD2. CDR1 is SGHNT and CDR2 is YYREEE in the germline V gene (reference sequence). V shed 1 base and J 0 bases; nucleotides not matched to a gene: 4. The CDR3 covers 16 residues. CDR3: CASSLTGGLAKNIQYF. In nucleotides, the CDR3 is TGTGCCAGCAGCTTGACGGGGGGACTAGCCAAAAACATTCAGTACTTC.

This clone was counted once. The chain combines TRBV24-1 with TRBJ2-7; D is possibly TRBD1 (6 bases). Per germline, CDR1 KGHDR and CDR2 SFDVKD. This CDR3 has 14 amino acids. V shed 4 bases and J shed 5 bases, with 14 bases lying between them. DNA of the CDR3: TGTGCCACCAGTGACAGCCAACAGGGCCACGAGCAGTACTTC. It encodes CATSDSQQGHEQYF.

The chain recombines TRBV28 with TRBJ2-6; 7 bases fit TRBD1. CDR1 is MDHEN, CDR2 SYDVKM, per germline. Trimming at V came to 2 bases and at J to 0 bases, leaving 16 bases not matched to a gene. The CDR3 consists of 21 residues. The CDR3 region has the DNA TGTGCCAGCAGTTTACCCCCGTCCTCGGGACAGTTTCCCTCTGGGGCCAACGTCCTGACTTTC. Translated: CASSLPPSSGQFPSGANVLTF.

Notes on this clone: Other DNA sequences of this sample code for an identical CDR3. The chain combines TRBV6-5 with TRBJ2-7; the match to TRBD1 covers 12 bases. The germline gives CDR1 MNHEY, CDR2 SVGAGI. This CDR3 is 15 amino acids long. The trim removed 6 bases at V and 1 base at J, leaving 4 bases unmatched. The DNA of the CDR3 is TGTGCCAGCAGCCTGGGACAGGGGGCTTCCTACGAGCAGTACTTC. It yields the protein CASSLGQGASYEQYF.

About this clone itself: The sample holds other DNA sequences that translate to the same CDR3. V usage is TRBV5-4 and J usage is TRBJ2-1; TRBD1 might be the D (6 bases). Germline CDR1 SGHNT, CDR2 YYREEE (reference sequence). The CDR3 has 14 residues. V was shortened by 2 bases and J by 4 bases, with 10 bases between the two germline ends. The CDR3 bases are TGTGCCAGCAGCTTAGGACAGTTATACAATGAGCAGTTCTTC. Translating it yields CASSLGQLYNEQFF. Together with reference TRBV5-4 and TRBJ2-1, the CDR3 gives the full variable domain: ETGVTQSPTHLIKTRGQQVTLRCSSQSGHNTVSWYQQALGQGPQFIFQYYREEENGRGNFPPRFSGLQFPNYSSELNVNALELDDSALYLCASSLGQLYNEQFFGPGTRLTVL.

J is TRBJ2-1 and V is TRBV4-1; 11 positions match TRBD2. V lost 2 bases, J lost 0 bases, and 6 bases stayed unmatched. CDR3 length equals 18 residues. Germline V lookup: CDR1 MGHRA, CDR2 YSYEKL. CDR3 amino acids: CASSQWGLAVNSYNEQFF. The CDR3 DNA follows: TGCGCCAGCAGCCAATGGGGACTAGCGGTTAACTCCTACAATGAGCAGTTCTTC.

CDR3 in DNA: TGCAGCGTATCCGGGACAGGGAATGAAAAACTGTTTTTT. This translates into CSVSGTGNEKLFF. The chain couples TRBV29-1 to TRBJ1-4, with TRBD1 identical over 9 bases. CDR3 size: 13 residues. CDR1 SQVTM and CDR2 ANQGSEA come from the germline V gene. J gave up 5 bases and V 6 bases, and 4 bases lay outside the gene matches.